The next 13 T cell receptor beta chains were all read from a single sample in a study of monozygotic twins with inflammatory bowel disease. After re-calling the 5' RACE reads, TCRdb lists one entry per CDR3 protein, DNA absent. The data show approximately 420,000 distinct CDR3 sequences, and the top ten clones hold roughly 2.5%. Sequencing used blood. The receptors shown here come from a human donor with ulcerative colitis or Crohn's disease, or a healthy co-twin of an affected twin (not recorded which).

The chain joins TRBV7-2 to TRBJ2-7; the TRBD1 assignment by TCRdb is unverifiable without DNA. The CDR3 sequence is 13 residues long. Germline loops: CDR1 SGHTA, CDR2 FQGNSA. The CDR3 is CASSQIGGYEQYF.

The CDR3 reads CASSFRSGSSEAFF. The gene calls are TRBV5-1 and TRBJ1-1. Germline CDR1 SGHRS, CDR2 YFSETQ. This CDR3 comprises 14 residues. The full variable domain, its missing parts supplied by reference TRBV5-1 and TRBJ1-1, is KAGVTQTPRYLIKTRGQQVTLSCSPISGHRSVSWYQQTPGQGLQFLFEYFSETQRNKGNFPGRFSGRQFSNSRSEMNVSTLELGDSALYLCASSFRSGSSEAFFGQGTRLTVV.

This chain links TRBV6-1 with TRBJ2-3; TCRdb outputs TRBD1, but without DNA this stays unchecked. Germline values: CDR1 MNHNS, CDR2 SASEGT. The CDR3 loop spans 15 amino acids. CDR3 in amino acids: CASSKRQGKTDTQYF.

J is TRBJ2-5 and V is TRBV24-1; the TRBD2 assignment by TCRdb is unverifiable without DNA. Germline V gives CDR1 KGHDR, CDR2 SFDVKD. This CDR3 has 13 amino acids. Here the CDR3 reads CATSVAGEETQYF.

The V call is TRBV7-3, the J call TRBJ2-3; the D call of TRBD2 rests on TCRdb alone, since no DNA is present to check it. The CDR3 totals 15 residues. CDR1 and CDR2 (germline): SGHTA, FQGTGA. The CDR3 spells CASSSRGRATDTQYF.

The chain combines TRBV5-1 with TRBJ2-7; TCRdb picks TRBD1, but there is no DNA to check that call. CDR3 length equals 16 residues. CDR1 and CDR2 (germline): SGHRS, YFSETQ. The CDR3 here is CASSLPSGTGGGEQYF.

Here the CDR3 reads CASSRDRGPDTQYF. The V call is TRBV7-2, the J call TRBJ2-3; TCRdb's D call of TRBD1 is untestable without DNA. Per the germline V gene, CDR1 is SGHTA and CDR2 is FQGNSA. The CDR3 is 14 residues long.

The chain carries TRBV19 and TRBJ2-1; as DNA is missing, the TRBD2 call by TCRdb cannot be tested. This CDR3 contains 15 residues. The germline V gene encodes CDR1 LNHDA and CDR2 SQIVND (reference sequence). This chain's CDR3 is CASSIVGTSFGEQFF.

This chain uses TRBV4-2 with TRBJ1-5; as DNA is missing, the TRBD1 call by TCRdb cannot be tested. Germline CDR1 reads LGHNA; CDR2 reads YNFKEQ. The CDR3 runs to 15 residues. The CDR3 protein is CASSQGLDRGQPQHF.

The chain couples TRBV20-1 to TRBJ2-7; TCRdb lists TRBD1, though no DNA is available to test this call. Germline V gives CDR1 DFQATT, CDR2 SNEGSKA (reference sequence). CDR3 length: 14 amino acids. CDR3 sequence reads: CSARGDRGPYEQYF.

CDR3 in amino acids: CSATSMRGSSYNEQFF. The V gene is TRBV20-1, the J gene TRBJ2-1; TCRdb returns TRBD1, unconfirmable since there is no DNA. This CDR3 has 16 amino acids. Germline values: CDR1 DFQATT, CDR2 SNEGSKA (reference sequence).

This CDR3 is CSASRGVAETQYF. This rearrangement joins TRBV20-1 to TRBJ2-5; the TRBD1 assignment by TCRdb is unverifiable without DNA. The CDR3 is 13 residues long. Germline assignment: CDR1 DFQATT and CDR2 SNEGSKA (reference sequence).

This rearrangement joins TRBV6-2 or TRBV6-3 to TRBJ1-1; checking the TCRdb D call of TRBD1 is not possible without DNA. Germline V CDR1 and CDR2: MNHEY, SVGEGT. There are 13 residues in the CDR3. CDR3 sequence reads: CASTQQDYTEAFF.